These 14 T cell receptor beta chains were sequenced from one sample in a study of identifying expanded T cells in peripheral blood. This table comes from immunoSEQ multiplex PCR, and its TCRdb copy is limited to in-frame clones, with some not included. The repertoire holds fewer than 130,000 clones, with around 89% as singletons. Sequencing was done on a sample of blood. The receptors come from a person aged 18 to 75 in good health.

The gene calls are TRBV21-1 and TRBJ2-1; the table's D gene call, TRBD2, was not cross checked with the DNA. TRBV21-1 is a listed pseudogene. The CDR3 is 15 residues long. The CDR3 DNA follows: TGTGCCAGCAGCCGACTACCTCCACTTAACAATGAGCAGTTCTTC. It encodes CASSRLPPLNNEQFF.

CDR3: CSATRGYGYTF. CDR3 coding DNA: TGCAGTGCTACGAGGGGGTATGGCTACACCTTC. This chain uses TRBV20-1 with TRBJ1-2, with D tentatively TRBD1 (6 bases). The CDR3 extends over 11 amino acids. Trimming left V 4 bases short and J 5 bases short, with 8 bases between. In germline, CDR1 is DFQATT, CDR2 SNEGSKA (reference sequence).

This chain joins TRBV4-1 and TRBJ2-5; 9 bases are shared with TRBD2. The CDR3 is 17 amino acids. Germline CDR1 MGHRA, CDR2 YSYEKL. After removal of 0 bases from V and 1 base from J, the junction contained 6 bases not matched to a gene. For the CDR3, the DNA is TGCGCCAGCAGCCAAGATTGGGGGACTAGCAGCCAAGAGACCCAGTACTTC. Amino acids: CASSQDWGTSSQETQYF.

The chain links TRBV5-6 to TRBJ1-1; 8 bases are a match to TRBD1. Germline trimming cut 4 bases from V and 1 base from J; bases unmatched to any gene: 6. The CDR3 sequence is 15 residues long. Germline-derived CDR1 and CDR2 are SGHDT and YYEEEE. This CDR3 is CASSLWTGWNTEAFF. DNA of the CDR3: TGTGCCAGCAGCCTATGGACAGGGTGGAACACTGAAGCTTTCTTT.

The CDR3 region has the DNA TGTGCCAGCAGTTTCTCGGAGACCCAGTACTTC. Encoded protein: CASSFSETQYF. V usage is TRBV28 and J usage is TRBJ2-5, with D uncertain. Per germline, CDR1 MDHEN and CDR2 SYDVKM. V shed 3 bases and J shed 5 bases, with 4 bases lying between them. This CDR3 spans 11 amino acids.

The chain carries TRBV6-5 and TRBJ1-1; a possible D gene is TRBD1 (5 bases). The CDR3 contains 14 residues. Germline V CDR1 and CDR2: MNHEY, SVGAGI. The germline V and J ends were trimmed by 4 bases and 7 bases, with 16 bases remaining between them. CDR3 protein: CASSSGVGPIEAFF. DNA for the CDR3: TGTGCCAGCAGTTCTGGAGTGGGGCCGATTGAAGCTTTCTTT.

This chain links TRBV28 with TRBJ2-2; 10 bases match TRBD1. The CDR3 has 16 residues. From germline, CDR1 is MDHEN and CDR2 SYDVKM. Losses at the gene ends were 4 bases for V and 3 bases for J; bases not matched to a gene: 5. In DNA form, the CDR3 reads TGTGCCAGCAGTTCAGCCGGGACAGGGGACACCGGGGAGCTGTTTTTT. The encoded protein is CASSSAGTGDTGELFF.

V and J are TRBV10-2 and TRBJ2-7; 8 nucleotides align to TRBD1. This CDR3 is built from 15 residues. Per germline, CDR1 WSHSY and CDR2 SAAADI. The V segment lost 2 bases and the J segment 12 bases; nucleotides outside the gene matches: 15. The CDR3 nucleotides are TGCGCCAGCAGTGAGCCGGTCCCCAGGGGGCGCCTGGCGTACTTC. This codes for CASSEPVPRGRLAYF.

The rearrangement uses TRBV6-5 and TRBJ2-1; D tentatively reads TRBD1 or TRBD2 (6 bases each). Trimming took 1 base from V and 7 from J, leaving 14 bases between them. This CDR3 region has 15 residues. From germline, CDR1 is MNHEY and CDR2 SVGAGI. DNA of the CDR3: TGTGCCAGCAGTTACTGGGACGGGGGCGGGAATGAGCAGTTCTTC. This translates into CASSYWDGGGNEQFF.

The rearrangement joins TRBV6-5 to TRBJ2-7; 8 nucleotides match TRBD1. The CDR3 consists of 15 residues. Losses at the gene ends were 8 bases for V and 2 bases for J; bases not matched to a gene: 11. Germline CDR1 MNHEY, CDR2 SVGAGI. CDR3: CASGLYGQGTYEQYF. The CDR3 DNA reads as TGTGCCAGCGGCTTATATGGACAGGGAACCTACGAGCAGTACTTC.

This clone is a singleton in its sample. This chain links TRBV28 with TRBJ1-5; possibly TRBD1 for D (5 bases). This CDR3 spans 13 amino acids. V was shortened by 8 bases and J by 4 bases, with 12 bases between the two germline ends. Germline CDR1 is MDHEN and CDR2 is SYDVKM. CDR3 amino acids: CASRRDPNQPQHF. Here the CDR3 DNA reads TGTGCCAGCCGCCGGGACCCTAATCAGCCCCAGCATTTT.

This sequence joins TRBV19 and TRBJ2-4; D not certain. Germline CDR1 reads LNHDA; CDR2 reads SQIVND (reference sequence). V was trimmed by 5 bases and J by 3 bases, leaving 8 bases between them. The CDR3 has 13 residues. CDR3 nucleotides: TGTGCCAGTAGTGCCGAACTCAAAAACATTCAGTACTTC. Protein: CASSAELKNIQYF. The whole variable domain, filled in from reference TRBV19 and TRBJ2-4, reads DGGITQSPKYLFRKEGQNVTLSCEQNLNHDAMYWYRQDPGQGLRLIYYSQIVNDFQKGDIAEGYSVSREKKESFPLTVTSAQKNPTAFYLCASSAELKNIQYFGAGTRLSVL.

The chain combines TRBV5-5 with TRBJ2-5; D may be TRBD1 (6 bases). This CDR3 is 13 amino acids long. The V and J ends lost 4 bases and 2 bases respectively, with 9 bases between them. Germline CDR1 SGHKS, CDR2 YYEKEE (reference sequence). The CDR3 DNA is TGTGCCAGCAGCCCAGGGACACAAGAGACCCAGTACTTC. Amino acids: CASSPGTQETQYF. Filled out from reference TRBV5-5 and TRBJ2-5, the complete variable domain reads DAGVTQSPTHLIKTRGQQVTLRCSPISGHKSVSWYQQVLGQGPQFIFQYYEKEERGRGNFPDRFSARQFPNYSSELNVNALLLGDSALYLCASSPGTQETQYFGPGTRLLVL.

The chain carries TRBV7-8 and TRBJ2-7; a weak D match, TRBD2 (5 bases). Germline V lookup: CDR1 SGHVS, CDR2 FQNEAQ. The CDR3 is 14 amino acids. V lost 5 bases and J lost 3, with 14 bases in between. CDR3 residues: CASSHGNGGYEQYF. As DNA, the CDR3 is TGTGCCAGCAGCCACGGGAACGGAGGCTACGAGCAGTACTTC.